This T cell receptor (beta chain) was identified in a study of blood T cell repertoires in COVID-19. The wider study: Nucleic acid was either cDNA or gDNA, and it came from T cells, B-cell-depleted T cells, or PBMCs.

Looked up from germline, CDR1 is SGHVS and CDR2 is FQNEAQ. This CDR3 comprises 13 residues. Original processing notes: Estimation of nucleated cell counts relied on the amplification of reference gene primers. Produced via immunoSEQ multiplex PCR; TCRdb's table is partial and in-frame only. D and trimming come from the DNA, and the V and J calls and clone size come from that table. The sample contains 150,000 to 200,000 clones, about 76% of which appear only once. The material sequenced was peripheral blood. This TCR derives from a woman between 45 and 60 years old with active or convalescent COVID-19. The chain employs TRBV7-8 and TRBJ2-5; TRBD2 aligns across 14 bases. CDR3 loop: CAGGLAGVKTQYF. As DNA, the CDR3 is TGTGCTGGGGGACTAGCGGGGGTAAAGACCCAGTACTTC.